The clone carrying this T cell receptor (beta chain) was recorded at least ten times. As yet, its antigen is unknown. This specimen belongs to a study of T cells in Graves' hyperthyroidism and ophthalmopathy. Study background: Peripheral blood draws took place at initial diagnosis, ahead of any treatment.

Notes on the study in general: Blood shared most expanded thyroid clonotypes above 0.001.

Trimming removed 10 bases at V and 2 bases at J, with 11 bases between. CDR1 MNHNS and CDR2 SASEGT come from the germline V gene. The CDR3 has 12 residues. Researchers took RNA transcripts and amplified the TCR beta CDR3 regions from them. HTBI primers were used for first-round RT-PCR of the TCR CDR3. TCRdb independently ran MiXCR on the multiplex PCR reads; one entry per CDR3 protein. In the table there are some 460,000 distinct CDR3 sequences, 15% to 18% of which are singletons. This TCR derives from a woman under 30 with Graves' hyperthyroidism. Material for sequencing was blood. The chain recombines TRBV6-1 with TRBJ1-1, with D maybe TRBD1 (5 bases). CDR3 DNA sequence: TGTGCCACCAGGGTTTTCAACACTGAAGCTTTCTTT. It codes for CATRVFNTEAFF.